This T cell receptor (beta chain) was identified in a study of cytomegalovirus exposure and HLA in healthy donors. Background on the study: The use of the same platform for the roughly 120 validation repertoires and the 600 to 700 first-cohort repertoires was reported by a later analysis. Study-level points and caveats: CMV antigen specificity of a few CMV-associated chains was confirmed in vitro. High specificity and sensitivity for cytomegalovirus status were reported for the classifier.

Sequenced by immunoSEQ multiplex PCR; TCRdb stores in-frame clones only, minus some. This table holds some 130,000 clones, around nine tenths found once. A note on this clone: Its antigen is currently unknown.

Germline values: CDR1 SGHNT, CDR2 YENEEA. V lost 2 bases and J lost 10, with 11 bases in between. The CDR3 covers 13 residues. The rearrangement links TRBV11-3 to TRBJ2-2, with a weak D call TRBD2 (5 bases). Sequencing was carried out using PBMCs. This receptor was taken from a woman aged 18 to 35 in good health and CMV-seropositive. Here the CDR3 reads CASSLIREEELFF. In DNA form, the CDR3 reads TGTGCCAGCAGCTTAATTCGGGAAGAGGAGCTGTTTTTT.